A single sample is the source of the 11 T cell receptor beta chains below, sequenced in a study of blood T cell repertoires in COVID-19. Here immunoSEQ multiplex PCR was the method, and the copy in TCRdb shows in-frame clones only, minus some. The table lists 24,000 or so clones, about nine tenths of them singletons, with about 25% in the top ten. Sequenced sample: peripheral blood. The source is a human donor with active COVID-19. The donor label of this sample is uncertain.

The J gene is TRBJ2-7, the V gene TRBV10-3; 8 positions match TRBD1. CDR3 length: 14 amino acids. Germline assignment: CDR1 ENHRY and CDR2 SYGVKD. Trimming removed 6 bases from V and 3 bases from J; junction bases left unmatched: 7. CDR3 bases: TGTGCCATCAGCTCCGGGACAGGCTACTACGAGCAGTACTTC. This translates into CAISSGTGYYEQYF.

The chain recombines TRBV5-1 with TRBJ2-7; 11 bases map to TRBD1. V gave up 4 bases and J gave up 5 bases; unmatched junction bases: 8. This CDR3 has 15 amino acids. Germline values: CDR1 SGHRS, CDR2 YFSETQ. The CDR3 DNA reads as TGCGCCAGCAGCACAAGGGACAGGGGGTCCGACGAGCAGTACTTC. Translating it yields CASSTRDRGSDEQYF.

The CDR3 region has the DNA TGCAGTGCTAGTAGACTAGCGGGAGCAGATACGCAGTATTTT. Translating it yields CSASRLAGADTQYF. This chain connects TRBV20-1 to TRBJ2-3; TRBD2 matches at 12 bases. Germline V gene lookup returns CDR1 DFQATT and CDR2 SNEGSKA (reference sequence). V was pared by 3 bases and J by 4 bases, with 2 bases of the junction left unmatched. This CDR3 is built from 14 residues.

The rearrangement uses TRBV3-1 (or the pseudogene TRBV3-2) and TRBJ1-4, with a possible D match to TRBD1 (6 bases). The germline CDR1 and CDR2 sequences are LGHDT and YNNKEL (reference sequence). This CDR3 comprises 15 residues. With 1 base removed from V and 4 bases from J, the gap between germline ends came to 10 bases. The CDR3 DNA reads TGTGCCAGCAGCCAAGTAGCAGGGGTTAATGAAAAACTGTTTTTT. Translated, it gives CASSQVAGVNEKLFF.

The CDR3: CASSLDSNSYEQYF. The CDR3, as DNA: TGTGCCAGCAGCTTAGATTCTAACAGCTACGAGCAGTACTTC. V usage is TRBV11-2 and J usage is TRBJ2-7; unclear D gene. The V gene lost 0 bases and the J gene lost 3 bases, with 9 bases spanning the gap. CDR3 length: 14 residues. Germline-derived CDR1 and CDR2 are SGHAT and FQNNGV.

V usage is TRBV5-1 and J usage is TRBJ1-4; tentative D call: TRBD1 (5 bases). V was pared by 4 bases and J by 8 bases, with 18 bases between. This CDR3 is 15 amino acids long. The germline V gene encodes CDR1 SGHRS and CDR2 YFSETQ. This chain's CDR3 is CASSPTPGGSEKLFF. Written as DNA, the CDR3 is TGCGCCAGCAGCCCGACTCCGGGGGGTAGCGAAAAACTGTTTTTT.

The J gene is TRBJ2-7, the V gene TRBV5-6; TRBD1 matches at 9 bases. The V segment lost 1 base and the J segment 2 bases; nucleotides outside the gene matches: 10. The CDR3 runs 17 residues. Per the germline V gene, CDR1 is SGHDT and CDR2 is YYEEEE. CDR3 in amino acids: CASSLIGDRGVTYEQYF. CDR3 sequence (DNA): TGTGCCAGCAGCTTGATCGGCGACAGGGGGGTTACCTACGAGCAGTACTTC.

J is TRBJ2-3 and V is TRBV2; TRBD2 agrees at 13 bases. The CDR3 contains 17 residues. Looked up from germline, CDR1 is SNHLY and CDR2 is FYNNEI. The trim removed 6 bases at V and 1 base at J, leaving 7 bases unmatched. CDR3 amino acids: CASRERTSGGGTDTQYF. CDR3 DNA: TGTGCCAGCAGGGAAAGGACTAGCGGGGGTGGCACAGATACGCAGTATTTT.

The rearrangement links TRBV15 to TRBJ2-7; TRBD1 agrees at 8 bases. The V segment lost 9 bases and the J segment 2 bases; nucleotides outside the gene matches: 18. CDR3 length: 17 residues. From germline, CDR1 is LNHNV and CDR2 YYDKDF (reference sequence). CDR3 sequence (DNA): TGTGCCACGAAGGAGGGCGTACCGGGACAGGATACCTACGAGCAGTACTTC. The encoded protein is CATKEGVPGQDTYEQYF.

V usage is TRBV18 and J usage is TRBJ2-2; tentative D call: TRBD2 (5 bases). This CDR3 is 12 amino acids long. Between the trimmed V and J ends, which lost 1 base and 8 bases, there was a span of 5 bases. CDR1 KGHSH and CDR2 LQKENI come from the germline V gene. The CDR3 coding sequence is TGTGCCAGCTCACCACTAGCGGGGGAGCTGTTTTTT. Amino acid sequence: CASSPLAGELFF.

The V call is TRBV7-8, the J call TRBJ1-5, with TRBD1 as a possible D gene (6 bases). V was clipped by 5 bases and J by 5 bases, with 19 bases between them. The CDR3 loop spans 16 amino acids. Germline lookup yields CDR1 SGHVS and CDR2 FQNEAQ. CDR3 DNA sequence: TGTGCCAGCAGCCCTCACGAGGGGGGGGTTCATCAGCCCCAGCATTTT. Encoded protein: CASSPHEGGVHQPQHF.